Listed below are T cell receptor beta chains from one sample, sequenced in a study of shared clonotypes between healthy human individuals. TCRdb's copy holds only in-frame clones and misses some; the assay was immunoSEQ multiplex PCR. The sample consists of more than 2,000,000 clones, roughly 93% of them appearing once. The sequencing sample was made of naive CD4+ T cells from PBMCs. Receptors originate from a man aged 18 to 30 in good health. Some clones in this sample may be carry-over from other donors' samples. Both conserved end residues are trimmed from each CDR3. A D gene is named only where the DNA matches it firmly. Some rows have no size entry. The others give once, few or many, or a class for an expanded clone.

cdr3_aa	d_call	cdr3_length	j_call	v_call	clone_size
ASSLTSWRETQY	-	12	TRBJ2-5	TRBV5-1	-
ASSLRGRGYGYT	-	12	TRBJ1-2	TRBV28	-
AGTVSGANVLT	-	11	TRBJ2-6	TRBV30	-
ASSYGDLLGEQY	-	12	TRBJ2-7	TRBV6-5	-
ATWGQPNTGELF	TRBD1	12	TRBJ2-2	TRBV27	-
ASRGQPYEQY	-	10	TRBJ2-7	TRBV28	-
ASSLGPGAQETQY	-	13	TRBJ2-5	TRBV7-3	-
ASSRRTGTNTGELF	-	14	TRBJ2-2	TRBV7-6	-
ASSLAASGNTEAF	-	13	TRBJ1-1	TRBV5-4	once
ASSGGANTGELF	TRBD2	12	TRBJ2-2	TRBV5-1	-
ASSKEKQYEQY	-	11	TRBJ2-7	TRBV21-1	once
ASSQVGIGNQPQH	-	13	TRBJ1-5	TRBV7-8	-
ASSYAPGGAFNGYT	-	14	TRBJ1-2	TRBV6-5	-
ASSGRTSGETGELF	TRBD2	14	TRBJ2-2	TRBV5-4	-
ASSSPGTGKYEQY	TRBD1	13	TRBJ2-7	TRBV6-5	-
ASSLTGFLSGANVLT	-	15	TRBJ2-6	TRBV7-3	-
ASSLQLGADTQY	-	12	TRBJ2-3	TRBV27	-
ASSFSLASEAF	-	11	TRBJ1-1	TRBV27	-
ASSSGTSGPTDTQY	TRBD2	14	TRBJ2-3	TRBV5-1	-
AWSVAPEAF	-	9	TRBJ1-1	TRBV30	few
ASNPLAGTDTQY	TRBD2	12	TRBJ2-3	TRBV5-1	-
ASSYLGGSYGYT	-	12	TRBJ1-2	TRBV6-5	-
ASSTTGLNTEAF	TRBD1	12	TRBJ1-1	TRBV5-1	-
ASSSFYSGGNTEAF	-	14	TRBJ1-1	TRBV18	-
ASSIWASSTDTQY	-	13	TRBJ2-3	TRBV19	-
ASSPGLAGIDEQF	TRBD2	13	TRBJ2-1	TRBV18	-
ASSRYRANEQF	-	11	TRBJ2-1	TRBV7-2	-
ASSESTSRTQY	-	11	TRBJ2-5	TRBV28	-
ASSLQRNQPQH	-	11	TRBJ1-5	TRBV6-5	-
ASSQVPGQLNPNYGYT	-	16	TRBJ1-2	TRBV4-1	-
ASSLFGAQETQY	-	12	TRBJ2-5	TRBV5-5	-
ACGDSGSTSYNEQF	TRBD1	14	TRBJ2-1	TRBV30	-
ASSPTVYRTDTQY	-	13	TRBJ2-3	TRBV14	-
ASSQGRTSGPYNEQF	TRBD2	15	TRBJ2-1	TRBV4-2	-
ASSLADNTEAF	-	11	TRBJ1-1	TRBV28	-
ASSLHRDTYYEQY	-	13	TRBJ2-7	TRBV28	-
ASSLIGVTGELF	-	12	TRBJ2-2	TRBV7-3	-
ASRVGSGRNEQF	TRBD2	12	TRBJ2-1	TRBV2	-
AISEWGQGHGYT	TRBD1	12	TRBJ1-2	TRBV10-3	-
ASSGGYEQY	-	9	TRBJ2-7	TRBV27	-
ASSLQGAGGYT	TRBD1	11	TRBJ1-2	TRBV5-1	-
ASSWDRGRNQPQH	TRBD1	13	TRBJ1-5	TRBV2	-
ASSLASGALSGNTIY	-	15	TRBJ1-3	TRBV5-1	-
ASRSGLNTEAF	-	11	TRBJ1-1	TRBV6-1	-
ASSIVTGQSNQPQH	-	14	TRBJ1-5	TRBV19	-
ASSEDRLHEQY	-	11	TRBJ2-7	TRBV2	-
ASSPSTGWETQY	TRBD1	12	TRBJ2-5	TRBV27	-
ASSLSLEPGHT	-	11	TRBJ1-2	TRBV7-9	-
ASSNYRSPEQF	-	11	TRBJ2-1	TRBV19	-
AWSTIPPQPQH	-	11	TRBJ1-5	TRBV30	once
ASSPNRGGETQY	TRBD1	12	TRBJ2-5	TRBV18	-
AWSVTGTETQY	-	11	TRBJ2-5	TRBV30	once
ASSLTTSGVNEQF	TRBD2	13	TRBJ2-1	TRBV11-2	-